This T cell receptor beta chain was sequenced in a study of shared clonotypes between healthy human individuals. Profiling relied on immunoSEQ multiplex PCR, and the TCRdb table lists in-frame clones only, not all of them. Here the sample spans approximately 2,000,000 clones, less than 95% being singletons. This CDR3 contains 19 residues. V lost 1 base to trimming and J lost 3 bases; unmatched junction nucleotides: 12. Germline CDR1 reads MNHEY; CDR2 reads SMNVEV (reference sequence). The receptor was isolated from a man aged 18-30 years in good health. Some clones in this sample may be carry-over from other donors' samples. This chain uses TRBV27 with TRBJ2-1; 10 nucleotides match TRBD2. Sequencing was done on a sample of naive CD4+ T cells from PBMCs. The subset denotes: CD45RA+ positively selected. The CDR3 is CASSLWGQPGLANYNEQFF. In nucleotides, the CDR3 is TGTGCCAGCAGTTTATGGGGCCAGCCGGGACTAGCGAACTACAATGAGCAGTTCTTC.